These 21 T cell receptor beta chains were sequenced from one sample in a study of OX40 agonist ivuxolimab in advanced cancers. Produced via immunoSEQ multiplex PCR; TCRdb's table is partial and in-frame only. This table has fewer than 80,000 clones, approximately 84% appearing once. This specimen was CD4+ or CD8+ T cells sorted from blood, taken in a trial of the OX40 agonist ivuxolimab. The receptor set was obtained from an adult with an advanced solid tumor such as melanoma, head and neck, liver or kidney cancer.

The chain recombines TRBV29-1 with TRBJ2-3, with D possibly TRBD1 on 11 matching bases. Germline V gene lookup returns CDR1 SQVTM and CDR2 ANQGSEA. Trimming pared 4 bases from V and 1 base from J, leaving 30 bases between. The CDR3 is made up of 20 amino acids. CDR3 sequence (DNA): TGCAGCGTTGTAGCCGACGGGAGGGACAGGGGGACTAGCGGCACAGATACGCAGTATTTT. Its translation is CSVVADGRDRGTSGTDTQYF.

Notes on this clone: In the same sample, other DNA sequences code for this CDR3. V is TRBV19 and J is TRBJ2-5; TRBD1 might be the D (7 bases). The CDR3 runs 17 residues. Trimming pared 6 bases from V and 0 bases from J, leaving 20 bases between. The germline V gene encodes CDR1 LNHDA and CDR2 SQIVND (reference sequence). The CDR3 nucleotides are TGTGCCAGTAGCATTGGAGGGGGCGATCCCTACCAAGAGACCCAGTACTTC. This sequence encodes CASSIGGGDPYQETQYF.

Worth noting for this clone: Distinct nucleotide sequences in the sample also encode this CDR3. The chain has TRBV7-2 and TRBJ1-1, with 9 nucleotides matching TRBD1. This CDR3 comprises 14 residues. The ends lost 4 bases at V and 4 bases at J; junction bases unmatched: 4. The V gene's germline CDR1 is SGHTA and CDR2 FQGNSA. The CDR3 DNA is TGTGCCAGCAGCTCCACAGGGGGCACCACTGAAGCTTTCTTT. Its translation is CASSSTGGTTEAFF.

The chain couples TRBV29-1 to TRBJ2-3, with D possibly being TRBD1 (5 bases). This CDR3 has 12 amino acids. Germline CDR1 and CDR2: SQVTM and ANQGSEA. The V gene lost 7 bases and the J gene lost 3 bases, with 11 bases spanning the gap. Written as DNA, the CDR3 is TGCAGCGCTCGACAGACTACAGATACGCAGTATTTT. Translation gives CSARQTTDTQYF.

This clone was observed a few times. The V call is TRBV28, the J call TRBJ1-6, with D tentatively TRBD1 (5 bases). V was trimmed by 5 bases and J by 5 bases, leaving 13 bases between them. The CDR3 loop spans 15 amino acids. From germline, CDR1 is MDHEN and CDR2 SYDVKM. The CDR3: CASSNDGGNNSPLHF. The CDR3 nucleotides read TGTGCCAGCAGTAATGACGGGGGGAATAATTCACCCCTCCACTTT. Using reference TRBV28 and TRBJ1-6 for the parts outside the CDR3, the full variable domain is DVKVTQSSRYLVKRTGEKVFLECVQDMDHENMFWYRQDPGLGLRLIYFSYDVKMKEKGDIPEGYSVSREKKERFSLILESASTNQTSMYLCASSNDGGNNSPLHFGNGTRLTVT.

Concerning this clone itself: One junction end does not reproduce the germline sequence, and a read error may be involved. The sample contains more than one DNA sequence encoding this CDR3. The chain uses TRBV18 and TRBJ1-2; TRBD1 might be the D (5 bases). Germline assignment: CDR1 KGHSH and CDR2 LQKENI. The CDR3 runs to 13 residues. This chain's CDR3 is CASSLRDFYGYTF. DNA for the CDR3: TGCGCCAGCTCACTTCGGGACTTCTATGGCTACACCTTC.

This chain uses TRBV7-3 with TRBJ1-1, with no clear D. CDR1 is SGHTA and CDR2 is FQGTGA in the germline V gene. Trimming stripped 4 bases from V and 4 bases from J, with 10 bases between. The CDR3 length is 13 residues. CDR3 sequence (DNA): TGTGCCAGCAGCTCGGACCGGGGCACTGAAGCTTTCTTT. Translated, it gives CASSSDRGTEAFF.

The chain couples TRBV9 to TRBJ1-2; no clear D gene. Trimming removed 3 bases at V and 8 bases at J, with 14 bases between. The CDR3 has 13 amino acids. Germline loops: CDR1 SGDLS, CDR2 YYNGEE. The CDR3 sequence: CASSAALSRGYTF. CDR3 bases: TGTGCCAGCAGCGCTGCGCTGAGTAGGGGCTACACCTTC.

The V call is TRBV2, the J call TRBJ2-3, with TRBD2 matching 11 bases. CDR3 size: 15 residues. Per the germline V gene, CDR1 is SNHLY and CDR2 is FYNNEI. The J segment lost 6 bases and the V segment lost 10 bases, leaving 12 bases of the junction unmatched. CDR3 bases: TGTGCCACCGCCGCTAGCGGGGGGCGTGAGGATACGCAGTATTTT. Translation gives CATAASGGREDTQYF.

This sequence joins TRBV14 and TRBJ2-2; possibly TRBD2 for D (6 bases). The ends were cut back, 0 bases at V and 0 bases at J, with 8 bases in the middle. CDR1 and CDR2 (germline): SGHDN, FVKESK. The length of the CDR3 is 16 residues. The CDR3 nucleotides are TGTGCCAGCAGCCAAGATGGCGGGACGAACACCGGGGAGCTGTTTTTT. Protein product: CASSQDGGTNTGELFF. Filled out from reference TRBV14 and TRBJ2-2, the complete variable domain reads EAGVTQFPSHSVIEKGQTVTLRCDPISGHDNLYWYRRVMGKEIKFLLHFVKESKQDESGMPNNRFLAERTGGTYSTLKVQPAELEDSGVYFCASSQDGGTNTGELFFGEGSRLTVL.

This clone was detected once. The rearrangement joins TRBV5-1 to TRBJ2-5; 9 nucleotides align to TRBD2. The J call may be faulty, since TRBJ2-7 better matches the DNA end. This CDR3 region has 15 residues. Looked up from germline, CDR1 is SGHRS and CDR2 is YFSETQ. The CDR3, as DNA: TGCGCCAGCAGCCCCGGGACTAGCCCCCTCTACGAGCAGTACTTC. As protein: CASSPGTSPLYEQYF.

The rearrangement joins TRBV9 to TRBJ1-3; D is unclear. Germline V lookup: CDR1 SGDLS, CDR2 YYNGEE. CDR3 length equals 14 residues. V was trimmed by 4 bases and J by 9 bases, leaving 17 bases between them. CDR3 in DNA: TGTGCCAGCAGCATCGGACCCCTGGTGAGCACCATATATTTT. The encoded protein is CASSIGPLVSTIYF.

This clone has just one count. The genes are TRBV19 and TRBJ2-1; unclear D gene. Germline CDR1 LNHDA, CDR2 SQIVND (reference sequence). Trimming left V 7 bases short and J 1 base short, with 14 bases between. This CDR3 is 15 amino acids long. In DNA form, the CDR3 reads TGTGCCAGTACCGCCCGGTCCCTTTCCTACAATGAGCAGTTCTTC. The encoded protein is CASTARSLSYNEQFF.

This chain uses TRBV18 with TRBJ1-2; D not resolved. The CDR3 consists of 18 residues. From germline, CDR1 is KGHSH and CDR2 LQKENI. V was pared by 1 base and J by 0 bases, with 18 bases between. The CDR3 protein is CASSPREFRSRPNYGYTF. CDR3 DNA sequence: TGTGCCAGCTCACCACGGGAGTTCAGGTCCCGACCTAACTATGGCTACACCTTC.

This chain joins TRBV4-2 and TRBJ2-2; D unresolved. The germline V gene has CDR1 LGHNA and CDR2 YNFKEQ. The CDR3 extends over 13 amino acids. V was pared by 0 bases and J by 8 bases, with 7 bases between. This CDR3 reads CASSQDTEGELFF. The CDR3 DNA reads TGTGCCAGCAGCCAAGATACCGAGGGGGAGCTGTTTTTT.

The J gene is TRBJ1-2, the V gene TRBV13; D is uncertain. From germline, CDR1 is PRHDT and CDR2 FYEKMQ (reference sequence). CDR3 length: 14 amino acids. V lost 0 bases and J 5 bases, leaving 10 bases between the germline ends. The CDR3 nucleotides read TGTGCCAGCAGCTTAGGCGGGCAATCTTATGGCTACACCTTC. Protein sequence: CASSLGGQSYGYTF.

The DNA for the CDR3 is TGTGCCAGCAGCTACGACAGGGATTACACAGATACGCAGTATTTT. It codes for CASSYDRDYTDTQYF. The rearrangement uses TRBV5-4 and TRBJ2-3, with 7 bases lining up with TRBD1. CDR3 size: 15 residues. The V gene end was trimmed by 3 bases and the J gene end by 2 bases; junction bases not matched to a gene: 6. Looked up from germline, CDR1 is SGHNT and CDR2 is YYREEE (reference sequence).

This clone has a single count. The J gene is TRBJ1-1, the V gene TRBV2; D ambiguous. The germline CDR1 and CDR2 sequences are SNHLY and FYNNEI. The V end lost 1 base, the J end lost 5 bases, and 8 bases lay between the germline ends. The CDR3 has 13 residues. As DNA, the CDR3 is TGTGCCAGCAGTGAAGAGAGGGAGACTGAAGCTTTCTTT. As protein: CASSEERETEAFF.

This chain uses TRBV7-2 with TRBJ1-1; 10 bases fit TRBD1. V trimming: 5 bases; J trimming: 0 bases; junction bases outside the gene matches: 9. Germline V gene data show CDR1 as SGHTA and CDR2 as FQGNSA. The CDR3 sequence is 17 residues long. In nucleotides, the CDR3 is TGTGCCAGCAGCGGCCGGGACAGGGGCGGATTGAACACTGAAGCTTTCTTT. As protein: CASSGRDRGGLNTEAFF.

The chain combines TRBV5-1 with TRBJ2-3; D remains unclear. CDR3 length: 14 amino acids. Trimming shortened V by 5 bases and J by 2 bases, and 12 bases separated the two germline ends. Germline CDR1 is SGHRS and CDR2 is YFSETQ. CDR3: CASRREGNTDTQYF. The DNA of the CDR3 is TGCGCCAGCAGACGTGAAGGGAACACAGATACGCAGTATTTT.

V usage is TRBV6-6 and J usage is TRBJ1-2; the match to TRBD1 covers 8 bases. V lost 2 bases and J lost 8; bases outside the gene matches: 10. The CDR3 covers 15 residues. Per germline, CDR1 MNHNY and CDR2 SVGAGI (reference sequence). Written as DNA, the CDR3 is TGTGCCAGCAGTTACCCACCGGGACAGGAGCGCGGCTACACCTTC. Residues: CASSYPPGQERGYTF.